The text below deals with one T cell receptor (beta chain). The antigen is not known. The ends lost 5 bases at V and 7 bases at J; junction bases unmatched: 11. Per germline, CDR1 SNHLY and CDR2 FYNNEI. CDR3 size: 15 residues. This specimen comes from a study of shared clonotypes between healthy human individuals. Study context: Per donor, three plates held CD4 naive cells, three held CD4 memory, two held CD8 naive and one held CD8 memory. Notes on the study in general: Clonotype sharing among donors, it was expected, would be affected by sequencing depth. Owing to a small donor count, the genetic and exposure-history diversity represented was limited.

Assay: immunoSEQ multiplex PCR; the TCRdb copy retains only in-frame clones and omits some. The profile covers fewer than 2.5 million clones, with 80% to 95% appearing a single time and roughly 0.36% taken by the ten largest. This rearrangement joins TRBV2 to TRBJ1-1, with 9 bases identical to TRBD1. This clonotype was obtained from a man younger than 35 in good health. Some clones in this sample may be carry-over from other donors' samples. Sequencing used naive CD4+ T cells from PBMCs. The subset is: CD45RA+ positively selected. This CDR3 reads CASSSSRDRVGEAFF. The CDR3 nucleotides are TGTGCCAGCAGTTCGTCCCGGGACAGGGTCGGTGAAGCTTTCTTT.